A single sample is the source of the 30 T cell receptor beta chains below, sequenced in a study of T cells after posttransplantation cyclophosphamide (dated by TCRdb to 2015 to 2016). Receptor libraries were prepared by the immunoSEQ multiplex PCR assay. TCRdb obtained this table from immuneACCESS and retained in-frame rearrangements with V and J assigned. These tables miss some clones; where compared with another copy, unresolved V genes account for less than half of the shortfall, and the remainder is unexplained. The sample table contains 47,000 or so clones; only one count was recorded for around 94% of them. The ten largest account for 3% to 3.5% of the sample. The sample consisted of PBMCs. The source of these receptors is a woman aged 50 to 60 in good health and a related stem cell transplant donor.

The V call is TRBV12-5, the J call TRBJ1-1; tentatively, D is TRBD1 (5 bases). The CDR3 is made up of 12 amino acids. Germline V gives CDR1 LGHNT, CDR2 FRNRAP. Deletions cut 6 bases from V and 4 bases from J, with 9 bases between. CDR3 in amino acids: CASGPGGTEAFF. CDR3 sequence (DNA): TGTGCTAGTGGGCCCGGGGGCACTGAAGCTTTCTTT.

The chain employs TRBV19 and TRBJ1-2; 7 bases fit TRBD1. The CDR3 runs to 16 residues. Germline CDR1 is LNHDA and CDR2 is SQIVND (reference sequence). V shed 4 bases and J 1 base; nucleotides not matched to a gene: 9. The CDR3 sequence: CASSTRTGRRNYGYTF. The CDR3 bases are TGTGCCAGTAGTACCCGGACAGGTCGGCGTAACTATGGCTACACCTTC.

The chain uses TRBV6-5 and TRBJ1-2, with D possibly matching TRBD1 (5 bases). Germline V gives CDR1 MNHEY, CDR2 SVGAGI. V shed 5 bases and J shed 12 bases, with 19 bases lying between them. This CDR3 has 13 residues. The CDR3 coding sequence is TGTGCCAGCAGTGGGGGGACGGGGGGGTCGGACACCTTC. Translated: CASSGGTGGSDTF.

The rearrangement joins TRBV7-2 to TRBJ2-5, with D maybe TRBD2 (6 bases). The V gene lost 1 base and the J gene lost 5 bases, with 11 bases spanning the gap. Germline lookup yields CDR1 SGHTA and CDR2 FQGNSA. The CDR3 consists of 14 residues. The CDR3 sequence is CASSLDGRGETQYF. DNA of the CDR3: TGTGCCAGCAGCTTAGATGGCCGGGGGGAGACCCAGTACTTC.

This rearrangement joins TRBV11-3 to TRBJ2-2, with TRBD2 identical over 12 bases. Germline V CDR1 and CDR2: SGHNT, YENEEA. V shed 1 base and J 0 bases; nucleotides not matched to a gene: 9. CDR3 length: 20 amino acids. The CDR3 is CASSLGLPTSGGPNTGELFF. The CDR3 nucleotides are TGTGCCAGCAGCTTAGGTCTGCCGACTAGCGGGGGCCCGAACACCGGGGAGCTGTTTTTT.

The genes are TRBV5-1 and TRBJ2-1; perhaps TRBD1 as D (8 bases). V was trimmed by 0 bases and J by 6 bases, leaving 10 bases between them. The germline V gene encodes CDR1 SGHRS and CDR2 YFSETQ. The CDR3 is 14 residues long. CDR3 region: CASSLDRGGNEQFF. The CDR3 nucleotides read TGCGCCAGCAGCTTGGACAGGGGGGGCAATGAGCAGTTCTTC.

The V call is TRBV5-4, the J call TRBJ2-1; 8 nucleotides agree with TRBD1. This CDR3 spans 14 amino acids. Germline assignment: CDR1 SGHNT and CDR2 YYREEE (reference sequence). V was pared by 0 bases and J by 7 bases, with 3 bases of the junction left unmatched. This CDR3 reads CASSLGGTGNEQFF. The CDR3 DNA follows: TGTGCCAGCAGCTTGGGTGGGACAGGTAATGAGCAGTTCTTC.

This chain uses TRBV5-4 with TRBJ2-5; tentative D call: TRBD1 (6 bases). The DNA matches TRBJ2-7 better at its end, which makes the J call doubtful. The CDR3 loop spans 14 amino acids. Germline V gene lookup returns CDR1 SGHNT and CDR2 YYREEE (reference sequence). The CDR3 coding sequence is TGTGCCAGCAGGAACAGGGAAGTCGACTACGAGCAGTACTTC. Protein product: CASRNREVDYEQYF.

For the CDR3, the DNA is TGCGCCAGCAGCCCGGGGGCGACTAGCGGGACCTACGAGCAGTACTTC. Its translation is CASSPGATSGTYEQYF. This chain uses TRBV5-1 with TRBJ2-7; 11 bases match TRBD2. Per germline, CDR1 SGHRS and CDR2 YFSETQ. V shed 4 bases and J 2 bases; nucleotides not matched to a gene: 8. CDR3 length: 16 amino acids.

The chain recombines TRBV11-3 with TRBJ1-4, with TRBD1 identical over 9 bases. The CDR3 has 17 residues. The V and J ends lost 5 bases and 8 bases, in that order; junction bases with no gene match: 15. Germline CDR1 is SGHNT and CDR2 is YENEEA. The CDR3 loop reads CASSRSFGWDRDEKLFF. In DNA, the CDR3 is TGTGCCAGCAGCCGCTCCTTTGGGTGGGACAGGGACGAAAAACTGTTTTTT. Filled out from reference TRBV11-3 and TRBJ1-4, the complete variable domain reads EAGVVQSPRYKIIEKKQPVAFWCNPISGHNTLYWYLQNLGQGPELLIRYENEEAVDDSQLPKDRFSAERLKGVDSTLKIQPAELGDSAVYLCASSRSFGWDRDEKLFFGSGTQLSVL.

The J gene is TRBJ2-3, the V gene TRBV4-1; 14 bases line up with TRBD2. CDR3 size: 18 residues. CDR1 MGHRA and CDR2 YSYEKL come from the germline V gene. J gave up 4 bases and V 1 base, and 7 bases lay outside the gene matches. DNA of the CDR3: TGCGCCAGCAGCCAAGCCCGACTAGCGGGGGGGCGCGCAGATACGCAGTATTTT. Translated, it gives CASSQARLAGGRADTQYF.

V and J are TRBV28 and TRBJ2-5, with a tentative D call TRBD1 (5 bases). The CDR3 has 12 residues. The V end lost 6 bases, the J end lost 7 bases, and 12 bases lay between the germline ends. Germline CDR1 reads MDHEN; CDR2 reads SYDVKM. The CDR3 is CASSYDSRTQYF. The DNA of the CDR3 is TGTGCCAGCAGCTATGACAGTCGGACCCAGTACTTC.

V gene TRBV6-6 combines with J gene TRBJ1-2; 9 nucleotides agree with TRBD1. Germline loops: CDR1 MNHNY, CDR2 SVGAGI (reference sequence). The CDR3 loop spans 14 amino acids. J gave up 2 bases and V 5 bases, and 3 bases lay outside the gene matches. CDR3 coding DNA: TGTGCCAGCAGTGGGACAGGGTCGAACTATGGCTACACCTTC. It yields the protein CASSGTGSNYGYTF.

The chain links TRBV27 to TRBJ2-7; a weak D match, TRBD2 (5 bases). The CDR3 sequence is 14 residues long. Between the trimmed V and J ends, which lost 3 bases and 3 bases, there was a span of 12 bases. Germline V CDR1 and CDR2: MNHEY, SMNVEV (reference sequence). The CDR3 nucleotides are TGTGCCAGCAGTTTTGCCGACGGAGGCTACGAGCAGTACTTC. Its translation: CASSFADGGYEQYF.

The V and J genes are TRBV11-3 and TRBJ2-5, with 9 bases identical to TRBD2. The CDR3 has 15 residues. The germline V gene has CDR1 SGHNT and CDR2 YENEEA. J gave up 5 bases and V 5 bases, and 9 bases lay outside the gene matches. CDR3 protein: CASSPGTSISETQYF. Written as DNA, the CDR3 is TGTGCCAGCAGCCCCGGGACTAGCATTTCGGAGACCCAGTACTTC.

The J gene is TRBJ2-2, the V gene TRBV2, with 7 bases lining up with TRBD1. Looked up from germline, CDR1 is SNHLY and CDR2 is FYNNEI. This CDR3 region has 14 residues. With V trimmed by 6 bases and J by 6 bases, 7 bases remained unmatched. This chain's CDR3 is CASRAGGRAGELFF. For the CDR3, the DNA is TGTGCCAGCAGAGCAGGGGGAAGGGCCGGGGAGCTGTTTTTT.

V gene TRBV11-3 combines with J gene TRBJ1-1; the D gene is possibly TRBD1 (6 bases). CDR3 size: 13 residues. The V and J ends lost 4 bases and 11 bases respectively, with 17 bases between them. Germline CDR1 and CDR2: SGHNT and YENEEA. This CDR3 reads CASSYTQGLEAFF. The DNA of the CDR3 is TGTGCCAGCAGCTATACACAGGGATTGGAGGCTTTCTTT.

This clone was counted between two and nine times. The chain recombines TRBV10-3 with TRBJ2-7, with 7 bases identical to TRBD2. The CDR3 consists of 12 residues. From germline, CDR1 is ENHRY and CDR2 SYGVKD. With 9 bases clipped from V and 3 bases from J, the junction kept 5 bases outside the gene matches. Here the CDR3 DNA reads TGTGCCATAGCGGGGAGCAACTACGAGCAGTACTTC. It yields the protein CAIAGSNYEQYF.

The chain is built from TRBV9 and TRBJ1-3; 9 positions agree with TRBD1. This CDR3 has 16 residues. Germline V gives CDR1 SGDLS, CDR2 YYNGEE. Trimming removed 3 bases from V and 1 base from J; junction bases left unmatched: 5. DNA for the CDR3: TGTGCCAGCAGCGCGTGGGACAGGGAGTCTGGAAACACCATATATTTT. It is translated as CASSAWDRESGNTIYF.

The rearrangement links TRBV19 to TRBJ1-2; 11 positions match TRBD1. The CDR3 is 17 residues long. Germline V lookup: CDR1 LNHDA, CDR2 SQIVND (reference sequence). V shed 3 bases and J 1 base; nucleotides not matched to a gene: 7. The CDR3 loop is CASSIRTGGSINYGYTF. Written as DNA, the CDR3 is TGTGCCAGTAGTATCAGGACAGGGGGCTCAATTAACTATGGCTACACCTTC.

This rearrangement joins TRBV5-1 to TRBJ2-5, with 8 nucleotides matching TRBD2. With the DNA end fitting TRBJ2-7 better, the J assignment may be wrong. From germline, CDR1 is SGHRS and CDR2 YFSETQ. The CDR3 sequence is 15 residues long. DNA of the CDR3: TGCGCCAGCAGCTTGGGAGCGGGAGAGAACTACGAGCAGTACTTC. Translating gives CASSLGAGENYEQYF.

The chain carries TRBV19 and TRBJ2-1, with D possibly TRBD1 on 7 matching bases. The CDR3 loop spans 16 amino acids. V shed 1 base and J shed 8 bases, with 18 bases lying between them. The germline CDR1 and CDR2 sequences are LNHDA and SQIVND (reference sequence). The CDR3: CASSIGGQGGWYEQFF. DNA of the CDR3: TGTGCCAGTAGTATAGGTGGGCAGGGGGGTTGGTATGAGCAGTTCTTC.

For the CDR3, the DNA is TGTGCCAGCAGCTTAGGGGGACAGGGTGGCGGAAACACCATATATTTT. This encodes CASSLGGQGGGNTIYF. This rearrangement joins TRBV13 to TRBJ1-3; 9 bases fit TRBD1. Trimming at V came to 0 bases and at J to 4 bases, leaving 4 bases not matched to a gene. The CDR3 consists of 16 residues. Per the germline V gene, CDR1 is PRHDT and CDR2 is FYEKMQ (reference sequence).

The CDR3 DNA is TGTGCCAGCAAGCTCAATCAGCCCCAGCATTTT. Its translation: CASKLNQPQHF. V is TRBV21-1 and J is TRBJ1-5. TRBV21-1 is reported as a pseudogene. The CDR3 totals 11 residues.

The chain uses TRBV5-1 and TRBJ1-1; TRBD1 matches at 7 bases. J lost 1 base, V lost 3 bases, and 3 bases had no gene match. This CDR3 comprises 14 residues. The V gene's germline CDR1 is SGHRS and CDR2 YFSETQ. CDR3 DNA sequence: TGCGCCAGCAGCTCCACAGGGGAGAACACTGAAGCTTTCTTT. It is translated as CASSSTGENTEAFF.

The chain uses TRBV6-1 and TRBJ1-2; 8 nucleotides align to TRBD1. CDR1 is MNHNS and CDR2 is SASEGT in the germline V gene. The CDR3 has 13 residues. With V trimmed by 6 bases and J by 4 bases, 4 bases remained unmatched. DNA for the CDR3: TGTGCCAGCAGGGGACAGGAGCTCTATGGCTACACCTTC. This gives the protein CASRGQELYGYTF.

The chain has TRBV25-1 and TRBJ2-6; no clear D gene. Trimming pared 2 bases from V and 0 bases from J, leaving 11 bases between. Looked up from germline, CDR1 is MGHDK and CDR2 is SYGVNS. The CDR3 is made up of 17 amino acids. In DNA, the CDR3 is TGTGCCAGCAGTGAACTCGGCGGAATCTCTGGGGCCAACGTCCTGACTTTC. Translation: CASSELGGISGANVLTF.

A single count supports this clone. The CDR3 region is CASSPGTRTYEQYF. The CDR3 DNA reads TGTGCCAGCAGCCCCGGGACTAGAACCTACGAGCAGTACTTC. The chain recombines TRBV5-4 with TRBJ2-7, with 8 bases that match TRBD2. There are 14 residues in the CDR3. Per the germline V gene, CDR1 is SGHNT and CDR2 is YYREEE (reference sequence). J gave up 2 bases and V 4 bases, and 5 bases lay outside the gene matches.

V is TRBV6-6 and J is TRBJ2-5; D uncertain. The CDR3 has 14 residues. Germline assignment: CDR1 MNHNY and CDR2 SVGAGI (reference sequence). V was cut by 0 bases and J by 3 bases, with 8 bases left in between. For the CDR3, the DNA is TGTGCCAGCAGTTACTCGGCAGATGAAGAGACCCAGTACTTC. As protein: CASSYSADEETQYF.

The DNA of the CDR3 is TGTGCCAGCAGTTTTAGCGGGAGTTCCTACAATGAGCAGTTCTTC. This codes for CASSFSGSSYNEQFF. This chain joins TRBV27 and TRBJ2-1; TRBD2 aligns across 9 bases. Germline lookup yields CDR1 MNHEY and CDR2 SMNVEV (reference sequence). The J segment lost 1 base and the V segment lost 3 bases, leaving 1 base of the junction unmatched. The CDR3 is 15 residues long.